This T cell receptor beta chain was captured in a study of cytomegalovirus exposure and HLA in healthy donors. Findings and caveats of the study: Accurate HLA-A and HLA-B prediction from TCR beta sequences was reported for most subjects. Specificity of three CMV-associated chains for CMV antigens was verified in vitro.

CDR1 and CDR2 from the germline V gene are SGHRS and YFSETQ. This CDR3 is built from 16 residues. The V gene end was trimmed by 0 bases and the J gene end by 5 bases; junction bases not matched to a gene: 4. A remark on this clone: Its matching antigen is unknown.

Use of 60 Vbeta and 13 Jbeta primers characterized the PCR. Profiling relied on immunoSEQ multiplex PCR, and the TCRdb table lists in-frame clones only, not all of them. This table holds more than 140,000 clones, 70% to 85% found once. The receptor's source is a woman aged 35 to 49 in good health and CMV-seronegative. Sequencing was performed on PBMCs. This chain connects TRBV5-1 to TRBJ2-2; 10 positions match TRBD1. CDR3 sequence (DNA): TGCGCCAGCAGCTTGGGCGGGACAGGGGATACCGGGGAGCTGTTTTTT. It translates to CASSLGGTGDTGELFF.